This note documents a single T cell receptor (beta chain) sequence. As yet, its antigen is unknown. TCRdb keeps only in-frame clones here, not all; method: immunoSEQ multiplex PCR. The sample lists fewer than 150,000 clones, around four fifths occurring once. CDR1 is SGHAT and CDR2 is FQNNGV in the germline V gene. The CDR3 length is 14 residues. V was cut by 3 bases and J by 2 bases, with 10 bases left in between. This sample stems from a study of cytomegalovirus exposure and HLA in healthy donors. The study's findings and limits: Three CMV-associated chains proved CMV antigen-specific in vitro. Some TCR beta chains (more than 150 of them) were listed as cytomegalovirus-associated.

The source material was PBMCs. The chain couples TRBV11-2 to TRBJ1-2, with a possible D match to TRBD1 (5 bases). The origin of this receptor is a young man in good health and CMV-seropositive. CDR3 sequence reads: CASSLAPGNYGYTF. DNA of the CDR3: TGTGCCAGCAGCTTGGCCCCAGGGAACTATGGCTACACCTTC.